This T cell receptor (beta chain) came from a study of post-analysis software for immune sequencing data. General study findings and limits: Pronounced co-clustering by F measure was evident among identically batched samples. Controls' normalized Chao1 diversity significantly exceeded that of multiple sclerosis patients. Controls showed lower frequencies than patients for four to six TRBV segments, and TRBV5-6, TRBV5-1 and TRBV20-1 were among these.

In this sample, this clonotype turned up a few times. Its cognate antigen is unknown. A much larger clone differs by one base, so this may be a read error. Germline loops: CDR1 MGHRA, CDR2 YSYEKL. This CDR3 is 16 amino acids long. Trimming at V came to 0 bases and at J to 11 bases, leaving 14 bases not matched to a gene. Tagging with unique molecular identifiers was a feature of the TCR beta cDNA libraries. cDNA molecules numbering about 490,000 came from approximately 0.91 to 9.4 million T cells. TCRdb reprocessed the PCR reads via MiXCR and lists one record per CDR3 protein. The table shows a few hundred thousand distinct CDR3 sequences, with 35% to 40% occurring only once.

The source material was blood. The chain combines TRBV4-1 with TRBJ2-5, with 8 bases that match TRBD2. The receptor comes from a girl aged 10-17 years with multiple sclerosis. CDR3 DNA: TGCGCCAGCAGCCAAGATCCGGGGGGGGGCTACAATGAGCAGTACTTC. It codes for CASSQDPGGGYNEQYF.